The T cell receptor (beta chain) described here comes from a study of radiotherapy plus CTLA-4 blockade in lung cancer. Study-wide points: Radiotherapy plus ipilimumab was followed by expansion in blood of tumor-derived TCR clones. How blood T cell clones changed early, along with interferon-beta, reportedly forecast response best.

The CDR3 spans 13 residues. V shed 9 bases and J shed 1 base, with 12 bases lying between them. In germline, CDR1 is SGHTA, CDR2 FQGNSA. Patients in the study, people with chemo-refractory metastatic non-small-cell lung cancer, received focal radiation plus ipilimumab CTLA-4 blockade. The repertoire was sequenced with immunoSEQ multiplex PCR; TCRdb's copy has only in-frame clones and lacks some. The table has about 23,000 clones, 70% to 75% seen once; the top ten hold 3% to 3.5%. As regards this clone: Its antigen remains unidentified.

This material consisted of peripheral blood, taken from a patient treated with radiotherapy plus ipilimumab. V gene TRBV7-2 combines with J gene TRBJ2-5; maybe TRBD1 (5 bases). The receptor comes from a human donor with non-small cell lung cancer whose response to radiotherapy plus ipilimumab could not be evaluated. CDR3 in DNA: TGTGCCAGTAACAGGAGACGCCAAGAGACCCAGTACTTC. It is translated as CASNRRRQETQYF.